This TCR beta chain was documented in a study of blood T cell repertoires in COVID-19. Turning to the study itself: Acute-phase and convalescent COVID-19 samples originated in the United States, Italy and Spain.

The germline V gene encodes CDR1 SGHAT and CDR2 FQNNGV. The V gene lost 5 bases and the J gene lost 1 base, with 11 bases spanning the gap. The CDR3 has 14 residues. Measured with immunoSEQ multiplex PCR; TCRdb has only the in-frame clones, and not every one. The data show 200,000 to 300,000 clones, about nine tenths seen once. Sequencing input: PBMCs or T cells enriched from blood (not recorded which). This receptor was identified in a woman between 40 and 50 years old with acute COVID-19. This rearrangement joins TRBV11-2 to TRBJ1-1; possibly TRBD1 for D (6 bases). In DNA form, the CDR3 reads TGTGCCAGCAGCCGTGGACAGACGAACACTGAAGCTTTCTTT. It is translated as CASSRGQTNTEAFF.